Presented here are 20 T cell receptor beta chains from one specimen sequenced in a study of response to subunit inactivated influenza vaccine (dated 2018 in TCRdb). Receptor amplification or capture employed RT-PCR. TCRdb lists the instrument as Illumina HiSeq 2500. The public reads were reprocessed in TCRdb via fastp at Q25 and MiXCR, keeping in-frame beta chains. Rows with a matching CDR3 protein are joined into one entry that keeps the most common DNA and genes. The sample table lists 170,000 or so distinct CDR3 sequences, approximately 12% of them with a count of one. The top ten clones comprise about 40% of the sample. Sequencing used CD8+ T cells sorted from PBMCs, obtained 23 months after vaccination. The source of these receptors is a man aged 50 to 75 who received an inactivated influenza vaccine. Donor details come from another sample of the same person, matched by shared clones.

The V call is TRBV6-2 or TRBV6-3, the J call TRBJ2-7; D unclear. Germline-derived CDR1 and CDR2 are MNHEY and SVGEGT. Trimming stripped 2 bases from V and 6 bases from J, with 11 bases between. The CDR3 consists of 13 residues. The DNA of the CDR3 is TGTGCCAGCAGTTACGGGTGGGTAGGCGAGCAGTACTTC. Residues: CASSYGWVGEQYF.

This clonotype occurred many times. The chain employs TRBV20-1 and TRBJ2-5; the D call may be TRBD1 or TRBD2 (5 bases each). The CDR3 runs 14 residues. Trimming shortened V by 4 bases and J by 5 bases, and 17 bases separated the two germline ends. From germline, CDR1 is DFQATT and CDR2 SNEGSKA (reference sequence). The CDR3 sequence is CSAIRRGQGETQYF. The CDR3 DNA sequence: TGCAGTGCTATCCGACGGGGCCAGGGTGAGACCCAGTACTTC.

The rearrangement joins TRBV3-1 to TRBJ2-1; D unclear. Trimming took 4 bases from V and 3 from J, leaving 10 bases between them. The V gene's germline CDR1 is LGHDT and CDR2 YNNKEL (reference sequence). CDR3 length: 14 residues. The CDR3 sequence: CASSRSLVYNEQFF. CDR3 nucleotide sequence: TGTGCCAGCAGCCGCTCTTTGGTCTACAATGAGCAGTTCTTC.

The table lists this clonotype with a few counts. This chain uses TRBV3-1 with TRBJ2-1, with TRBD2 matching over 10 bases. The germline CDR1 and CDR2 sequences are LGHDT and YNNKEL (reference sequence). V trimming: 0 bases; J trimming: 5 bases; junction bases outside the gene matches: 4. CDR3 length equals 16 residues. The CDR3: CASSQEGGLADNEQFF. Written as DNA, the CDR3 is TGTGCCAGCAGCCAAGAGGGCGGACTAGCGGACAATGAGCAGTTCTTC.

This clonotype was detected a few times. The J gene is TRBJ1-4, the V gene TRBV7-9, with D uncertain. V lost 5 bases and J 0 bases, leaving 13 bases between the germline ends. The CDR3 extends over 16 amino acids. CDR1 is SEHNR, CDR2 FQNEAQ, per germline (reference sequence). The CDR3 region has the DNA TGTGCCAGCAGCCCCGTTCGGACGGCAACTAATGAAAAACTGTTTTTT. This translates into CASSPVRTATNEKLFF.

The chain carries TRBV4-1 and TRBJ2-3; D might be TRBD1 or TRBD2, each matching 5 bases. This CDR3 is built from 15 residues. The germline V and J ends were trimmed by 4 bases and 2 bases, with 13 bases remaining between them. In germline, CDR1 is MGHRA, CDR2 YSYEKL. In DNA form, the CDR3 reads TGCGCCAGCAGCCTACATGTTGGGACCACAGATACGCAGTATTTT. Its protein is CASSLHVGTTDTQYF.

This clonotype was counted at least ten times. V gene TRBV9 combines with J gene TRBJ2-1, with 12 bases identical to TRBD2. Per the germline V gene, CDR1 is SGDLS and CDR2 is YYNGEE. The CDR3 spans 16 residues. After removal of 4 bases from V and 12 bases from J, the junction contained 14 bases not matched to a gene. The CDR3 here is CASSSGLAGLGLAQFF. CDR3 DNA sequence: TGTGCCAGCAGCTCCGGACTAGCGGGGCTGGGTCTGGCGCAGTTCTTC.

This chain links TRBV6-5 with TRBJ2-5; weak D call: TRBD1 (5 bases). The ends were cut back, 4 bases at V and 3 bases at J, with 6 bases in the middle. The germline gives CDR1 MNHEY, CDR2 SVGAGI. The CDR3 has 12 residues. CDR3 region: CASSSREETQYF. The DNA of the CDR3 is TGTGCCAGCAGTTCCAGGGAAGAGACCCAGTACTTC.

V is TRBV7-9 and J is TRBJ2-1; possibly TRBD1 or TRBD2 for D (5 bases each). The germline gives CDR1 SEHNR, CDR2 FQNEAQ (reference sequence). Trimming removed 5 bases from V and 2 bases from J, with 10 bases in between. The CDR3 is 14 residues long. The CDR3 loop is CASSPLGAYNEQFF. CDR3 nucleotide sequence: TGTGCCAGCAGCCCCCTGGGGGCCTACAATGAGCAGTTCTTC.

This clonotype occurred a few times. The genes are TRBV7-6 and TRBJ2-7; D is possibly TRBD1 (6 bases). Germline V lookup: CDR1 SGHVS, CDR2 FNYEAQ. The V and J ends lost 5 bases and 1 base respectively, with 9 bases between them. This CDR3 spans 13 amino acids. CDR3 DNA: TGTGCCAGCAGCACAGGGAATTCCTACGAGCAGTACTTC. As protein: CASSTGNSYEQYF.

This clonotype has a handful of counts. The chain carries TRBV2 and TRBJ2-7; no reliable D call. Trimming shortened V by 3 bases and J by 3 bases, and 6 bases separated the two germline ends. CDR1 is SNHLY and CDR2 is FYNNEI in the germline V gene. CDR3 length: 12 residues. The CDR3 is CASSDYFYEQYF. For the CDR3, the DNA is TGTGCCAGCAGTGACTATTTCTACGAGCAGTACTTC.

This clonotype was detected a few times. The chain employs TRBV7-2 and TRBJ2-7, with D perhaps matching TRBD2 (6 bases). With 8 bases removed from V and 0 bases from J, the gap between germline ends came to 14 bases. This CDR3 spans 14 amino acids. The germline V gene encodes CDR1 SGHTA and CDR2 FQGNSA. DNA of the CDR3: TGTGCCAGCTCGGAGGGCCCACTCTCCTACGAGCAGTACTTC. This codes for CASSEGPLSYEQYF. The full variable domain, completed using reference TRBV7-2 and TRBJ2-7, is GAGVSQSPSNKVTEKGKDVELRCDPISGHTALYWYRQSLGQGLEFLIYFQGNSAPDKSGLPSDRFSAERTGGSVSTLTIQRTQQEDSAVYLCASSEGPLSYEQYFGPGTRLTVT.

A few counts support this clonotype. The chain has TRBV5-6 and TRBJ2-7; the D is unclear. CDR1 and CDR2 from the germline V gene are SGHDT and YYEEEE. This CDR3 spans 12 amino acids. Trimming took 2 bases from V and 1 from J, leaving 4 bases between them. CDR3 DNA sequence: TGTGCCAGCAGCTTTTATTCCTACGAGCAGTACTTC. It codes for CASSFYSYEQYF.

This clonotype was observed at least ten times. J is TRBJ2-7 and V is TRBV4-3, with 7 bases identical to TRBD1. The CDR3 is 13 residues long. The germline V gene encodes CDR1 LGHNA and CDR2 YSLEER. Germline trimming cut 1 base from V and 4 bases from J; bases unmatched to any gene: 1. The CDR3 region is CASSQAQGYEQYF. The CDR3 nucleotides are TGCGCCAGCAGCCAAGCACAGGGGTACGAGCAGTACTTC.

This clonotype was recorded many times. The J gene is TRBJ2-5, the V gene TRBV7-8; D is ambiguous. The germline V and J ends were trimmed by 0 bases and 5 bases, with 4 bases remaining between them. This CDR3 contains 12 residues. Per germline, CDR1 SGHVS and CDR2 FQNEAQ. The CDR3 protein is CASSLALETQYF. CDR3 in DNA: TGTGCCAGCAGCTTAGCGCTGGAGACCCAGTACTTC.

This clonotype was recorded a few times. V and J are TRBV4-3 and TRBJ2-7; D tentatively reads TRBD1 or TRBD2 (5 bases each). Trimming took 4 bases from V and 1 from J, leaving 17 bases between them. CDR1 is LGHNA, CDR2 YSLEER, per germline. The CDR3 is 16 residues long. The CDR3 region has the DNA TGCGCCAGCAGCCCCACACTCCTGGGGGAATCCTACGAGCAGTACTTC. Translated, it gives CASSPTLLGESYEQYF.

This clonotype appeared a few times. The chain combines TRBV12-3 or TRBV12-4 with TRBJ1-5; D is uncertain. The CDR3 runs 15 residues. V was pared by 0 bases and J by 0 bases, with 6 bases between. The CDR3 here is CASSLAFGSNQPQHF. In DNA, the CDR3 is TGTGCCAGCAGTTTAGCGTTTGGTAGCAATCAGCCCCAGCATTTT.

This clonotype was observed a few times. J is TRBJ2-2 and V is TRBV4-1; 8 nucleotides line up with TRBD2. CDR1 and CDR2 from the germline V gene are MGHRA and YSYEKL. The CDR3 is 16 residues long. V trimming: 0 bases; J trimming: 7 bases; junction bases outside the gene matches: 7. CDR3 protein: CASSQEALAEGGELFF. The CDR3 nucleotides read TGCGCCAGCAGCCAAGAGGCACTAGCGGAAGGCGGGGAGCTGTTTTTT.

To note about this clonotype: No conserved phenylalanine or tryptophan ends this CDR3, so it is likely a read error. The genes are TRBV6-2 or TRBV6-3 and TRBJ2-1; 11 bases fit TRBD1. CDR3 length equals 15 residues. J lost 7 bases, V lost 7 bases, and 9 bases had no gene match. Looked up from germline, CDR1 is MNHEY and CDR2 is SVGEGT. The CDR3 sequence is CASTSAGTGGNEQFS. The CDR3 region has the DNA TGTGCCAGCACCTCGGCGGGGACAGGGGGGAATGAGCAGTTCTCC.

The rearrangement links TRBV5-1 to TRBJ2-5; D remains ambiguous. Germline assignment: CDR1 SGHRS and CDR2 YFSETQ. V dropped 4 bases and J dropped 7 bases, with 17 bases sitting between them. This CDR3 spans 14 amino acids. This chain's CDR3 is CASSDAIYSGTQYF. For the CDR3, the DNA is TGCGCCAGCAGCGATGCAATATACTCCGGGACCCAGTACTTC.